This T cell receptor beta chain was observed in a study of cytomegalovirus exposure and HLA in healthy donors. Looking at the study overall: Most genotyped donors, about four fifths of about 360, had Caucasian-associated genetic ancestry.

This CDR3 comprises 15 residues. Germline V gene sequence: CDR1 SGHRS, CDR2 YFSETQ. V shed 4 bases and J 0 bases; nucleotides not matched to a gene: 6. Primers: 60 Vbeta forward and 13 Jbeta reverse. Original processing methods: Later, an analysis found around 77 million unique TCR beta chains, and 8.5 million to 12 million of these were shared. Assay used: immunoSEQ multiplex PCR; TCRdb lists only in-frame clones, some missing. D and trimming come from the DNA, and the V and J calls and clone size come from that table. Of some 99,000 clones listed, roughly 70% are singletons. The clonotype was recovered from a man aged 35 to 55 in good health and CMV-seronegative. V and J are TRBV5-1 and TRBJ1-1; 7 bases align to TRBD1. Sequenced: PBMCs. The CDR3 DNA sequence: TGCGCCAGCAGCCCGGGACAGACCTTGAACACTGAAGCTTTCTTT. This gives the protein CASSPGQTLNTEAFF.